One T cell receptor (beta chain) is described in this entry. The CDR3 contains 13 residues. Germline CDR1 reads PRHDT; CDR2 reads FYEKMQ (reference sequence). V was clipped by 0 bases and J by 9 bases, with 9 bases between them. The sample belongs to a study of blood T cell repertoires in COVID-19. Sequencing was performed with immunoSEQ multiplex PCR; in TCRdb, only in-frame clones are kept and a portion is missing. Among approximately 200,000 clones, about 81% were seen once, and the ten largest hold 12%. This clonotype was obtained from an elderly woman with COVID-19, enrolled during active disease. The material sequenced was peripheral blood. J is TRBJ2-1 and V is TRBV13; tentative D call: TRBD2 (5 bases). This chain's CDR3 is CASSLGRDPEQFF. The CDR3 coding sequence is TGTGCCAGCAGCTTAGGGAGGGATCCTGAGCAGTTCTTC.